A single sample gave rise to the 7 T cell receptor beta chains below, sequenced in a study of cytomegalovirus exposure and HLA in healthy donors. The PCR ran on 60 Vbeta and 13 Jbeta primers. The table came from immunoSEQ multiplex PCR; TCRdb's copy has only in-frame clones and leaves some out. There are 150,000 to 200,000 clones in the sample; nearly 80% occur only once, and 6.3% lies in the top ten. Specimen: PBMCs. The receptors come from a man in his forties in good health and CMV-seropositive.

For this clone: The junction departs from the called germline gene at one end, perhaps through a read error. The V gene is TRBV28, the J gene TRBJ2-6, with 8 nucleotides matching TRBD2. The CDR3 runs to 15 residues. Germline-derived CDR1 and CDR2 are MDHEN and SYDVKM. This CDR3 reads CASTSGGVGANGLTF. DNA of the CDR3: TGTGCCAGCACCTCGGGAGGGGTTGGGGCCAACGGCCTGACTTTC.

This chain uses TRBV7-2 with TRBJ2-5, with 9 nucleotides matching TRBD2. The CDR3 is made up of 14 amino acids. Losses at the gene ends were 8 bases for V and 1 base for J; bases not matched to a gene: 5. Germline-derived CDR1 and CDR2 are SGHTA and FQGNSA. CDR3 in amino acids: CASGGGGAQETQYF. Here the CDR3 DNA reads TGTGCCAGCGGCGGGGGGGGCGCCCAAGAGACCCAGTACTTC.

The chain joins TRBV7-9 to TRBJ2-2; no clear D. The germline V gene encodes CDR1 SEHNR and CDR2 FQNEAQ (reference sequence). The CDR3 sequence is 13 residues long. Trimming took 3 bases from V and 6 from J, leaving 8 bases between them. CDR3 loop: CASSLVASGELFF. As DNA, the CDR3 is TGTGCCAGCAGCTTGGTTGCGTCCGGGGAGCTGTTTTTT.

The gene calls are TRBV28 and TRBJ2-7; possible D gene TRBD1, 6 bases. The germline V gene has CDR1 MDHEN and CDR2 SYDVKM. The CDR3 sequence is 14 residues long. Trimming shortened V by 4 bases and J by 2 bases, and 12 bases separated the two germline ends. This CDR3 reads CASSSIGGAYEQYF. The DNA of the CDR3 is TGTGCCAGCAGTTCGATTGGGGGCGCCTACGAGCAGTACTTC.

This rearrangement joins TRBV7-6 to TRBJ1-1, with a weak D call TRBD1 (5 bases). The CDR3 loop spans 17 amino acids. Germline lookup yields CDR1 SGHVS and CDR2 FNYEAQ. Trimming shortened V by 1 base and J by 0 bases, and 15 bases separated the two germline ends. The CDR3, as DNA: TGTGCCAGCAGCTTAGGGCTAGGACATAACATGAACACTGAAGCTTTCTTT. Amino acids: CASSLGLGHNMNTEAFF.

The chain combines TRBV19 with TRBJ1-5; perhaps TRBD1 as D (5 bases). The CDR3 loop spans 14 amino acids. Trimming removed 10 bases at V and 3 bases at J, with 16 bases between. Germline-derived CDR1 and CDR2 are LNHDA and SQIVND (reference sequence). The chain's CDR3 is CAIGRRGNNQPQHF. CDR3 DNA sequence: TGTGCCATTGGACGGCGGGGGAACAATCAGCCCCAGCATTTT.

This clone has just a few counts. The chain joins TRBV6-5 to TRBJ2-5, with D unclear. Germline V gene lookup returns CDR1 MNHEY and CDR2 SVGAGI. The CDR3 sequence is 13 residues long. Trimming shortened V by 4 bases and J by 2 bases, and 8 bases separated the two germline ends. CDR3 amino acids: CASSWSIQETQYF. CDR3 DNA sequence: TGTGCCAGCAGTTGGAGCATACAAGAGACCCAGTACTTC.